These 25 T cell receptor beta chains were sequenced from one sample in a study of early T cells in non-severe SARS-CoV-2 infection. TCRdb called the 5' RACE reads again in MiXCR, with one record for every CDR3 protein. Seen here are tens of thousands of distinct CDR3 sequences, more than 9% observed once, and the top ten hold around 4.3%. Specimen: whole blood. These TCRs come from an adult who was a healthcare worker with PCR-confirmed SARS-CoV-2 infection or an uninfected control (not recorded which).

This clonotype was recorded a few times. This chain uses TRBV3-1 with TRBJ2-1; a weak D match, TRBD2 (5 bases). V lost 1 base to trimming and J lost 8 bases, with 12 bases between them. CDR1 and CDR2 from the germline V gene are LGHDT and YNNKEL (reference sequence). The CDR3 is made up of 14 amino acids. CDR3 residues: CASSQGRLKHEQFF. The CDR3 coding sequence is TGTGCCAGCAGCCAAGGGAGACTAAAGCATGAGCAGTTCTTC.

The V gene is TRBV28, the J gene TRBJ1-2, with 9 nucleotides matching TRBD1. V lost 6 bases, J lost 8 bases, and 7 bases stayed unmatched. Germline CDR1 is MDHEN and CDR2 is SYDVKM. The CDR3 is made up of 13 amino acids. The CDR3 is CASSSWTGDGYTF. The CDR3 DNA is TGTGCCAGCAGCTCATGGACAGGGGACGGCTACACCTTC.

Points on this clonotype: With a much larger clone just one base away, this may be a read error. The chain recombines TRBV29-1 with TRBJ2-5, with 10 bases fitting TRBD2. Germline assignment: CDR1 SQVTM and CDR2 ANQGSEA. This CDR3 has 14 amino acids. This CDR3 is CSVAASGGGGTQCF. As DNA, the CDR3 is TGCAGCGTTGCGGCTAGCGGGGGCGGCGGGACCCAGTGCTTC.

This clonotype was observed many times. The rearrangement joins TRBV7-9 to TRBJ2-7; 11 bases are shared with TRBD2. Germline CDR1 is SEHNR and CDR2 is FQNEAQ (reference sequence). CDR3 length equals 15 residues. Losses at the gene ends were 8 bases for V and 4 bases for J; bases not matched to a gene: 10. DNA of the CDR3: TGTGCCAGCCGGGCGCTGGGACTAGCGGATTACGAGCAGTACTTC. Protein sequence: CASRALGLADYEQYF.

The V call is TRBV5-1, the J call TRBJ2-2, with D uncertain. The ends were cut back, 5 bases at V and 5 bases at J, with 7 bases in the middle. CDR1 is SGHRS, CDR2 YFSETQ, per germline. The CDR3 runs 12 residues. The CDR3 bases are TGCGCCAGCAGATCATGGACCGGGGAGCTGTTTTTT. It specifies CASRSWTGELFF.

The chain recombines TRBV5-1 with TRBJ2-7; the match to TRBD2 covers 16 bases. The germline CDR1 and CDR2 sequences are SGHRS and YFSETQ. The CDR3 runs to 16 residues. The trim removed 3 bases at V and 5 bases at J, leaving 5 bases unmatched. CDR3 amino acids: CASSSGTSGRADEQYF. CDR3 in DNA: TGCGCCAGCAGCTCCGGGACTAGCGGGAGGGCCGACGAGCAGTACTTC.

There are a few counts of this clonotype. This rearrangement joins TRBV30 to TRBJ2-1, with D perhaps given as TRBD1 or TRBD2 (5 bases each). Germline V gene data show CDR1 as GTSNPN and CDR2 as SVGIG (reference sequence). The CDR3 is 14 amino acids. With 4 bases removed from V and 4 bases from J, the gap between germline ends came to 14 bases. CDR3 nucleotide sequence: TGTGCCTGGATGTGGGGGAGAGGTTACAATGAGCAGTTCTTC. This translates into CAWMWGRGYNEQFF.

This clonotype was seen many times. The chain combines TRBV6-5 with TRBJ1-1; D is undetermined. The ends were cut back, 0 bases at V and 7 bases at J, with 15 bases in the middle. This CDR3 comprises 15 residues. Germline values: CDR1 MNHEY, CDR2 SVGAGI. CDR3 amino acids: CASSYSSVSGREAFF. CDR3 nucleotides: TGTGCCAGCAGTTACTCGTCAGTTAGCGGGCGTGAAGCTTTCTTT.

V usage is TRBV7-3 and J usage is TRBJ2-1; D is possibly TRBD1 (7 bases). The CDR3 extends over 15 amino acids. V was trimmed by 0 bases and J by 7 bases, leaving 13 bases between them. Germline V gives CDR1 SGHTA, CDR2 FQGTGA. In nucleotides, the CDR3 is TGTGCCAGCAGCTTAACGGAGGGGGCGCAAAATGAGCAGTTCTTC. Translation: CASSLTEGAQNEQFF.

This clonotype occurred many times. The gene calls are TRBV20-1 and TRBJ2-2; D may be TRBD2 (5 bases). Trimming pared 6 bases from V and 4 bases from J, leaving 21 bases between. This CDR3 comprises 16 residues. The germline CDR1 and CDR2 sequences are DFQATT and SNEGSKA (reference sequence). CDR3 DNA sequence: TGCAGTGCCCAGTCAAGAAGCGGTTTTCGCACCGGGGAGCTGTTTTTT. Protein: CSAQSRSGFRTGELFF.

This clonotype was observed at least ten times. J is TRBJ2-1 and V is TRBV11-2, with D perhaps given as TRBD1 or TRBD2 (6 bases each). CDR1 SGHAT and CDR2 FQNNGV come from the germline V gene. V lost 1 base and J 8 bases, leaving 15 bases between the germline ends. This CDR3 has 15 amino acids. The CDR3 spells CASSLVGGGVDEQFF. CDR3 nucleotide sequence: TGTGCCAGCAGCTTAGTCGGAGGGGGTGTGGATGAGCAGTTCTTC.

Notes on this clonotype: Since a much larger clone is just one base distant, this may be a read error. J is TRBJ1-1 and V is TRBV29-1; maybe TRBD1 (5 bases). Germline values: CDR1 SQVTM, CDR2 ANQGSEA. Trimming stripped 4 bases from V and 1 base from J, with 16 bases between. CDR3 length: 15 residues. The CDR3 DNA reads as TGCAGCGTTGTCGGTGACGGGGGGTCGAACACTGAAGCTTTCTTT. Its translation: CSVVGDGGSNTEAFF.

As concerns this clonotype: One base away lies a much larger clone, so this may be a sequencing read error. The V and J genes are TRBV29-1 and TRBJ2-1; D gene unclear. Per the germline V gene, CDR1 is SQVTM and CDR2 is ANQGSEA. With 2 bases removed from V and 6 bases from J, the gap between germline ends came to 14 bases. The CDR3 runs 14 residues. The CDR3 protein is CSVESPWAFNEQFF. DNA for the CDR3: TGCAGCGTTGAAAGTCCCTGGGCATTCAATGAGCAGTTCTTC.

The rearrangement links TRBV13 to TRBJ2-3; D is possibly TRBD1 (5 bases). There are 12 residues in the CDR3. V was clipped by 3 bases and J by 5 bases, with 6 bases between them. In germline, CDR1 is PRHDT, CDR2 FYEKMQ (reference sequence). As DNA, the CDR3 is TGTGCCAGCAGCTTCAGGGTAGATACGCAGTATTTT. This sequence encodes CASSFRVDTQYF. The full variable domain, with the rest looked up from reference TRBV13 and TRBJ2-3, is AAGVIQSPRHLIKEKRETATLKCYPIPRHDTVYWYQQGPGQDPQFLISFYEKMQSDKGSIPDRFSAQQFSDYHSELNMSSLELGDSALYFCASSFRVDTQYFGPGTRLTVL.

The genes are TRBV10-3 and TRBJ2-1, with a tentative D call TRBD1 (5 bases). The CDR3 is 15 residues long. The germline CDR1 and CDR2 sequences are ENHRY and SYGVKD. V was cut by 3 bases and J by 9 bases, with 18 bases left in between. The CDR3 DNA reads TGTGCCATCAGTGAACTCGGTCCAGAAAGGGGTGAGCAGTTCTTC. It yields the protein CAISELGPERGEQFF.

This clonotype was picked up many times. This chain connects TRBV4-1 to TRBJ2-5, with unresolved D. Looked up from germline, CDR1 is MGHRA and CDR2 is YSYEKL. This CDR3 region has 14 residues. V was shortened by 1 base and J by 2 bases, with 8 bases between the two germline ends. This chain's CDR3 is CASSQAERQETQYF. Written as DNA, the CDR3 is TGCGCCAGCAGCCAAGCTGAGAGACAAGAGACCCAGTACTTC.

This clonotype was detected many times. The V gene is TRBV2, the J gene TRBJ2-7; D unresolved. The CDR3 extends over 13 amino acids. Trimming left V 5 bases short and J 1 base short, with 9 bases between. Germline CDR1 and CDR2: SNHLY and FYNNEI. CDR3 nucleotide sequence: TGTGCCAGCAGTCTGGCGGAATCCTACGAGCAGTACTTC. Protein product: CASSLAESYEQYF.

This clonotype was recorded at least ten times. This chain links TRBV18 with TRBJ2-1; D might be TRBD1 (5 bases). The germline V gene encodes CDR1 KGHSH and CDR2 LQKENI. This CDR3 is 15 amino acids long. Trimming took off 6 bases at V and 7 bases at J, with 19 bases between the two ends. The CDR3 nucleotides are TGTGCCAGCTCCCATGCCGAAGTTAGGGGTAATGAGCAGTTCTTC. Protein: CASSHAEVRGNEQFF.

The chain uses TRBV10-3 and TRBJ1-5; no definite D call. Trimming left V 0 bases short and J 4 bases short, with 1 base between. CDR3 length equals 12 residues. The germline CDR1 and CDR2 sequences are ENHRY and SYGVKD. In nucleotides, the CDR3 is TGTGCCATCAGTGAGTCGAATCAGCCCCAGCATTTT. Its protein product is CAISESNQPQHF.

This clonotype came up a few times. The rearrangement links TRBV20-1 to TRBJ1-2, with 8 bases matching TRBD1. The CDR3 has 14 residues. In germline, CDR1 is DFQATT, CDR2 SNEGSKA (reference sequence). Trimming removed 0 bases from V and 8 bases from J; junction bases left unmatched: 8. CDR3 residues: CSARDVTGGEGYTF. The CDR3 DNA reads TGCAGTGCTAGAGATGTCACAGGGGGAGAGGGCTACACCTTC.

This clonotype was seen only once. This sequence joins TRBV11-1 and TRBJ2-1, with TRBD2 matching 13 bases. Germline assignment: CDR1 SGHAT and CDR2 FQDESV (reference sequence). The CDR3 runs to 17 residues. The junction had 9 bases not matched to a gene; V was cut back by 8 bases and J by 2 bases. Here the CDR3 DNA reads TGTGCCAGCTACAGCTCCGGGACTAGCGGGGCCTACAATGAGCAGTTCTTC. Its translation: CASYSSGTSGAYNEQFF.

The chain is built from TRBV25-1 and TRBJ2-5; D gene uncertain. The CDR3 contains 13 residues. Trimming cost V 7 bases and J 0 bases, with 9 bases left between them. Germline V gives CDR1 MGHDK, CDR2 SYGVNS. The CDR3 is CASISPYQETQYF. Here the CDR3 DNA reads TGTGCCAGCATCTCACCGTACCAAGAGACCCAGTACTTC.

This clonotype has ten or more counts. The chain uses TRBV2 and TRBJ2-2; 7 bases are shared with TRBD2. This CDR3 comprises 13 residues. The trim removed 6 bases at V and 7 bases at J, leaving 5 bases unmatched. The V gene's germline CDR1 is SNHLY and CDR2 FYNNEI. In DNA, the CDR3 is TGTGCCAGCAGGGCGGGAGAGTACGGGGAGCTGTTTTTT. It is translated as CASRAGEYGELFF.

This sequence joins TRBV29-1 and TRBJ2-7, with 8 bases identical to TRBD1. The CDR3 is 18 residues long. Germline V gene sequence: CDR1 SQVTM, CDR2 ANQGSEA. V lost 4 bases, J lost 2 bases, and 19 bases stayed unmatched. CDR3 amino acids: CSVGPQGVIWMGAYEQYF. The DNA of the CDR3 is TGCAGCGTTGGCCCACAGGGGGTGATATGGATGGGGGCCTACGAGCAGTACTTC.

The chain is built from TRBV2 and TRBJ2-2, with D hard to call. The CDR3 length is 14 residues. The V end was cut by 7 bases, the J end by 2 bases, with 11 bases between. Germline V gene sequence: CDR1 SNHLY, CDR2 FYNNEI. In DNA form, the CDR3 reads TGTGCCAGCACCCCGGACGTCAACACCGGGGAGCTGTTTTTT. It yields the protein CASTPDVNTGELFF.